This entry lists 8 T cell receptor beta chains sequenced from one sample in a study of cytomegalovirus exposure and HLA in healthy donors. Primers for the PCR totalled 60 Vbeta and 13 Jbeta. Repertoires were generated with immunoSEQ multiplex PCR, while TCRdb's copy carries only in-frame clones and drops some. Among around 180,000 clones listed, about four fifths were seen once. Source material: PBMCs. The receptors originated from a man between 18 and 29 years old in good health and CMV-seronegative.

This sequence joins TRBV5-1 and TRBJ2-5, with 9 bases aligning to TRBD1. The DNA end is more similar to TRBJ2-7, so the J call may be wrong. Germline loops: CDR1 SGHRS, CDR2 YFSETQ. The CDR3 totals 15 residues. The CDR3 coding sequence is TGCGCCAGCAGCTCCAACGACAGGGGGAGCTACGAGCAGTACTTC. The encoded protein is CASSSNDRGSYEQYF.

DNA for the CDR3: TGCGCCAGCAGTCCCCAGGGCAACTCCTACGAGCAGTACTTC. Translation: CASSPQGNSYEQYF. This chain links TRBV5-1 with TRBJ2-7; D is possibly TRBD1 (5 bases). The V end lost 5 bases, the J end lost 0 bases, and 12 bases lay between the germline ends. The CDR3 consists of 14 residues. Germline loops: CDR1 SGHRS, CDR2 YFSETQ.

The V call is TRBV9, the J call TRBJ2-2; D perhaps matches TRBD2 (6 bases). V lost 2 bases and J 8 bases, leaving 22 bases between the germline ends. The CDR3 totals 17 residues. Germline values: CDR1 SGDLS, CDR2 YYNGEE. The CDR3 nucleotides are TGTGCCAGCAGCGTCACACTAGCTGGAAGGCTAGGAGGGGAGCTGTTTTTT. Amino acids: CASSVTLAGRLGGELFF.

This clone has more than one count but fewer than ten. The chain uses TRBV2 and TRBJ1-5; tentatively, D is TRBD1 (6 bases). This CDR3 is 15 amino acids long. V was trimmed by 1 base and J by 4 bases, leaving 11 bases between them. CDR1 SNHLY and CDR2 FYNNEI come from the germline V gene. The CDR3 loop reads CASSEGQVGNQPQHF. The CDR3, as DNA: TGTGCCAGCAGTGAAGGACAGGTCGGGAATCAGCCCCAGCATTTT. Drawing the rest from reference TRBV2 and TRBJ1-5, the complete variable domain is EPEVTQTPSHQVTQMGQEVILRCVPISNHLYFYWYRQILGQKVEFLVSFYNNEISEKSEIFDDQFSVERPDGSNFTLKIRSTKLEDSAMYFCASSEGQVGNQPQHFGDGTRLSIL.

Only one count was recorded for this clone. CDR3 nucleotides: TGTGCCAGCAGTTTTCGTGGGAGGGAAGAGACCCAGTACTTC. This sequence encodes CASSFRGREETQYF. The chain joins TRBV27 to TRBJ2-5; 7 nucleotides align to TRBD2. The J segment lost 3 bases and the V segment lost 3 bases, leaving 4 bases of the junction unmatched. CDR3 length equals 14 residues. Germline CDR1 MNHEY, CDR2 SMNVEV (reference sequence).

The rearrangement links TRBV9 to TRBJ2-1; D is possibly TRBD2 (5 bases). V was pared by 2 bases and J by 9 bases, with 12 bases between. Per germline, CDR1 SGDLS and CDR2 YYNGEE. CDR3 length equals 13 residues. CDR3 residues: CASSVSGSAEQFF. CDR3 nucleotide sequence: TGTGCCAGCAGCGTTTCGGGGTCAGCTGAGCAGTTCTTC.

For the CDR3, the DNA is TGTGCCAGCAGAAGGGGTATGGAGTACAATGAGCAGTTCTTC. It encodes CASRRGMEYNEQFF. The V call is TRBV11-2, the J call TRBJ2-1; a possible D gene is TRBD1 (5 bases). The V end lost 6 bases, the J end lost 4 bases, and 13 bases lay between the germline ends. CDR1 is SGHAT, CDR2 FQNNGV, per germline. The CDR3 is 14 amino acids.

CDR3: CATSRDKGQGSGELFF. The DNA for the CDR3 is TGTGCCACCAGCAGAGATAAAGGACAGGGATCCGGGGAGCTGTTTTTT. The chain recombines TRBV15 with TRBJ2-2, with 8 bases fitting TRBD1. The J segment lost 6 bases and the V segment lost 0 bases, leaving 6 bases of the junction unmatched. CDR3 length: 16 amino acids. The V gene's germline CDR1 is LNHNV and CDR2 YYDKDF (reference sequence).